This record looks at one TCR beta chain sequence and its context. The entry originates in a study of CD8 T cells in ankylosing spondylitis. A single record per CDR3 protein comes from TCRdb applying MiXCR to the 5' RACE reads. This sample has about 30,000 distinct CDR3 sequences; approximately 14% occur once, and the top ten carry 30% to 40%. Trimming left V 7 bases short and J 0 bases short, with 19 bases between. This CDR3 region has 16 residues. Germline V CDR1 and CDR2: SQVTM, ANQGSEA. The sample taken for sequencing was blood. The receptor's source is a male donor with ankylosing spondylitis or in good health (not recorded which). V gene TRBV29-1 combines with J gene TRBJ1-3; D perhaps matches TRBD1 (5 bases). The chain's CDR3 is CSARDGGAFSGNTIYF. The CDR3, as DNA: TGCAGCGCCCGGGACGGAGGCGCGTTCTCTGGAAACACCATATATTTT. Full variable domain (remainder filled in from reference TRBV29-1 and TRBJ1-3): SAVISQKPSRDICQRGTSLTIQCQVDSQVTMMFWYRQQPGQSLTLIATANQGSEATYESGFVIDKFPISRPNLTFSTLTVSNMSPEDSSIYLCSARDGGAFSGNTIYFGEGSWLTVV.